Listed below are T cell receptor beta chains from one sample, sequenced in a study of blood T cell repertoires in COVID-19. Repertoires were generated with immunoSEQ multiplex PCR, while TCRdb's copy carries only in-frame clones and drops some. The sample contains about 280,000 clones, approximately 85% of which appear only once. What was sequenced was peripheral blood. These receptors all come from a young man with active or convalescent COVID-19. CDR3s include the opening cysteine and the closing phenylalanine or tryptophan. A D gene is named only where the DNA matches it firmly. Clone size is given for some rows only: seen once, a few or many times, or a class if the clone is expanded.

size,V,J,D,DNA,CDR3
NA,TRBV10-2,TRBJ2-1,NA,NA,CASSSGGPPPEQFF
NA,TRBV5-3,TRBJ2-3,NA,TGTGCCAGAAGTCACACCCCGGCGGTCCCCCACACAGATACGCAGTATTTT,CARSHTPAVPHTDTQYF
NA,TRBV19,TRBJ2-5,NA,TGTGCCAGTAGTATAGGAGACCAAGAGACCCAGTACTTC,CASSIGDQETQYF
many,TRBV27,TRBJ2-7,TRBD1,TGTGCCAGCAGTTTCGGGCCATCAGGGGGCAGCTACGAGCAGTACTTC,CASSFGPSGGSYEQYF
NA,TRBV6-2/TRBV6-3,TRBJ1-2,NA,TGTGCCAGCAGCTCCTCGGGGTATTCTGACTATGGCTACACCTTC,CASSSSGYSDYGYTF
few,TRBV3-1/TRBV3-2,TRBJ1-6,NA,TGTGCCAGCAGCCAAGTTTCCAGGGTCCATAATTCACCCCTCCACTTT,CASSQVSRVHNSPLHF
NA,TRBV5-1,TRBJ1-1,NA,TGCGCCAGCAGCCGTGCAGGGAACACTGAAGCTTTCTTT,CASSRAGNTEAFF
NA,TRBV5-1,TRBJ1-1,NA,TGCGCCAGCAGCTTGGTGGAGGACACTGAAGCTTTCTTT,CASSLVEDTEAFF
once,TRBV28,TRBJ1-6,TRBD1,TGTGCCAGCAGCTCACCAACCGGGACAGTATTCTATAATTCACCCCTCCACTTT,CASSSPTGTVFYNSPLHF
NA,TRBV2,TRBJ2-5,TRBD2,TGTGCCAGCAGTGAAGGGGCTAGCGGGGGGGCCGTTGAGACCCAGTACTTC,CASSEGASGGAVETQYF
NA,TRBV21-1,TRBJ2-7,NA,TGTGCCAGCAGCTCCCGGACAGGGGGCTTCGAGCAGTACTTC,CASSSRTGGFEQYF
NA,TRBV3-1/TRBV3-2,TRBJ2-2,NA,TGTGCCAGCAGCCAGCTAGCCTCCGGGGAGCTGTTTTTT,CASSQLASGELFF
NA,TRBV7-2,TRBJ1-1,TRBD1,TGTGCCAGCAGCCGGAGACAGGGTATGGTGACTGAAGCTTTCTTT,CASSRRQGMVTEAFF
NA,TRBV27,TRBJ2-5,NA,TGTGCCAGTGGGGGGGGCTATGGGGAGACCCAGTACTTC,CASGGGYGETQYF
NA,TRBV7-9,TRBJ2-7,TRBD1,TGTGCCAGCAGCTCCGGGACAGGGCTCTACGAGCAGTACTTC,CASSSGTGLYEQYF
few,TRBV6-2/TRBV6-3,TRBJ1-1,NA,TGTGCCAGCACCCCAAGGGGCAGCCGAATGAACACTGAAGCTTTCTTT,CASTPRGSRMNTEAFF
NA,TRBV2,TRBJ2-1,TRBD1,TGTGCCACCAAGACAGGGATGGGGCACTACAATGAGCAGTTCTTC,CATKTGMGHYNEQFF
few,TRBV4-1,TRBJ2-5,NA,TGCGCCAGCAGCCAAGATACTAGCTTGGAGACCCAGTACTTC,CASSQDTSLETQYF
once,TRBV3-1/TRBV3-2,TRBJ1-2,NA,TGTGCCAGCAGCCAAGGACAAACTAACTATGGCTACACCTTC,CASSQGQTNYGYTF
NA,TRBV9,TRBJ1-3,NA,TGTGCCAGCAGCGTCAGGGGTATTGGGGACACCATATATTTT,CASSVRGIGDTIYF
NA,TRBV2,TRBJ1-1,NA,TGTGCCAGCAGTGTACGGGGAGTTGAAGCTTTCTTT,CASSVRGVEAFF
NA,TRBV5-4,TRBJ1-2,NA,TGTGCCAGCAGCTTGAGGGAGCTCTATGGCTACACCTTC,CASSLRELYGYTF
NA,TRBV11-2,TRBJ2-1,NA,TGTGCCAGCAGCTTAGCGGACTTATCACTCAATGAGCAGTTCTTC,CASSLADLSLNEQFF
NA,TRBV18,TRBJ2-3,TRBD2,TGTGCCAGCTCACCGGGGGGACTAGAGCCCACAGATACGCAGTATTTT,CASSPGGLEPTDTQYF
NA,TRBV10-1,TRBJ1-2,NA,TGCGCCAGCAGATCAGGGCTCGGCTACACCTTC,CASRSGLGYTF
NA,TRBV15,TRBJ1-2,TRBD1,TGTGCCACCAGCAAGGACAGGGTTGGGGTCTATGGCTACACCTTC,CATSKDRVGVYGYTF
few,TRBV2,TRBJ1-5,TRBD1,TGTGCCAGCACGCGGACAGGGGATGGCAATCAGCCCCAGCATTTT,CASTRTGDGNQPQHF
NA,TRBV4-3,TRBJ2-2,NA,TGCGCCAGCAGCCCCCAGTTGCCTCAGGGGAACACCGGGGAGCTGTTTTTT,CASSPQLPQGNTGELFF
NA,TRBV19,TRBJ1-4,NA,TGTGCCAGTAGTATAGACAGGGGTCACTCCGAGAAACTGTTTTTT,CASSIDRGHSEKLFF
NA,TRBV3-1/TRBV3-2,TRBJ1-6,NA,TGTGCCAGCAGCCAACCCGGACAGCCTCTGGTATTTGGGGGCTCCTATAATTCACCCCTCCACTTT,CASSQPGQPLVFGGSYNSPLHF
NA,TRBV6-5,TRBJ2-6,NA,TGTGCCAGCAATAAACTTTACGTCCTGACTTTC,CASNKLYVLTF
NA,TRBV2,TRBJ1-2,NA,TGTGCCAGCAGTGAAGGAGCCAACTATGGCTACACCTTC,CASSEGANYGYTF
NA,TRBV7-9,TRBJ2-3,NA,TGTGCCAGCAGTCAGGACACGAACACAGATACGCAGTATTTT,CASSQDTNTDTQYF
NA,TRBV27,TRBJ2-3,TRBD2,TGTGCCAGCAGTTCACACGGGGGGGCCGCAGATACGCAGTATTTT,CASSSHGGAADTQYF
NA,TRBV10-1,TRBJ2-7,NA,TGCGCCAGCAGTGAGCTCAGGGCTAGTAGTCCCTACGAGCAGTACTTC,CASSELRASSPYEQYF
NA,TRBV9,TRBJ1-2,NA,TGTGCCAGCAGCGAGGCGGGTGGCTACACCTTC,CASSEAGGYTF
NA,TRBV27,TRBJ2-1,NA,TGTGCCAGCAGCCTATATTTGGGAGACTTTAATGAGCAGTTCTTC,CASSLYLGDFNEQFF
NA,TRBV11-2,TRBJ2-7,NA,TGTGCCAGCAGCTTTGGGAGCTACGAGCAGTACTTC,CASSFGSYEQYF
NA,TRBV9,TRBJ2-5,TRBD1,TGTGCCAGCAGCGTAGGGGACAGGGGAGAGACCCAGTACTTC,CASSVGDRGETQYF
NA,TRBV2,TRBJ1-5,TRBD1,TGTGCCAGCAGTGAAGCAGGAGGGGACAGGCATCAGCCCCAGCATTTT,CASSEAGGDRHQPQHF
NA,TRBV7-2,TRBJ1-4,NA,TGTGCCAGCAGCTCTTTTTCCCAGGGAGGTGAAAAACTGTTTTTT,CASSSFSQGGEKLFF
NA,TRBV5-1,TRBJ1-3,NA,TGCGCCAGCAGCTTGGAAGCAAATTTTGATGGAAACACCATATATTTT,CASSLEANFDGNTIYF
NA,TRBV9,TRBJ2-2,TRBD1,TGTGCCAGCAGCCCAACAGGGGGCAGGACCGGGGAGCTGTTTTTT,CASSPTGGRTGELFF
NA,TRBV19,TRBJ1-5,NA,TGTGCCAGTACACGGGACGCAGGGGTACGCAATCAGCCCCAGCATTTT,CASTRDAGVRNQPQHF
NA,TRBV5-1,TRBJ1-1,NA,TGCGCCAGCAGCGAGGGGGGGAGTCTGGGAGCTTTCTTT,CASSEGGSLGAFF
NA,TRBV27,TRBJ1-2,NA,TGTGCCAGCAGTTTATCCAGGACAGCGACCTATGGCTACACCTTC,CASSLSRTATYGYTF